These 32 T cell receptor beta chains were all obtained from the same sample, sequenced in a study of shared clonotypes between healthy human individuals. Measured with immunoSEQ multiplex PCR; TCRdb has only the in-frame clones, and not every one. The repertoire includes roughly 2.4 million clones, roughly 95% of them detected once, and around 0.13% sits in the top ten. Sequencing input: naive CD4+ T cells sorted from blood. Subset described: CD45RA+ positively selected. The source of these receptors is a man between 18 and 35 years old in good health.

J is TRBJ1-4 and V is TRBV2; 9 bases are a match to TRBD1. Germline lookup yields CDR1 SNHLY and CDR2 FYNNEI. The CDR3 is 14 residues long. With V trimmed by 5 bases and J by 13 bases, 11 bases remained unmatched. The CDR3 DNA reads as TGTGCCAGCAGTCCCGGGACAGGGTTGGGAGGACTGTTTTTT. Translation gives CASSPGTGLGGLFF.

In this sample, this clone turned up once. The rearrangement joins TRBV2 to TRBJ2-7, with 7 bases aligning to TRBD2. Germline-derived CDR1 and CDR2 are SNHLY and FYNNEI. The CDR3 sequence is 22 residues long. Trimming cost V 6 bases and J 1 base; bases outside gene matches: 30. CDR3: CASSGLAEGPGLWVGRSYEQYF. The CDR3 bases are TGTGCCAGCAGCGGGCTAGCGGAGGGCCCCGGCTTATGGGTGGGGCGATCCTACGAGCAGTACTTC. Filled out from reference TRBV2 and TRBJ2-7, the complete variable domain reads EPEVTQTPSHQVTQMGQEVILRCVPISNHLYFYWYRQILGQKVEFLVSFYNNEISEKSEIFDDQFSVERPDGSNFTLKIRSTKLEDSAMYFCASSGLAEGPGLWVGRSYEQYFGPGTRLTVT.

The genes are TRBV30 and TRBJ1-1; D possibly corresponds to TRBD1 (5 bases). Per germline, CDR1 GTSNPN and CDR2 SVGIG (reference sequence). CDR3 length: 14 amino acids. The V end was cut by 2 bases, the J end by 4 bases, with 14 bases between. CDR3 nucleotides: TGTGCCTGGAGTACGGGGGGATCCTCCACTGAAGCTTTCTTT. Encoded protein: CAWSTGGSSTEAFF. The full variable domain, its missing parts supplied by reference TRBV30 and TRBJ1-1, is SQTIHQWPATLVQPVGSPLSLECTVEGTSNPNLYWYRQAAGRGLQLLFYSVGIGQISSEVPQNLSASRPQDRQFILSSKKLLLSDSGFYLCAWSTGGSSTEAFFGQGTRLTVV.

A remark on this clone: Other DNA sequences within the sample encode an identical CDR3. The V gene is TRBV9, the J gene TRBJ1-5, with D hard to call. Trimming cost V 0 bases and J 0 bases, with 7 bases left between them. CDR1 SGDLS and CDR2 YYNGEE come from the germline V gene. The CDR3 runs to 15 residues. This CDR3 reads CASSVGSYSNQPQHF. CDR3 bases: TGTGCCAGCAGCGTAGGGTCCTATAGCAATCAGCCCCAGCATTTT.

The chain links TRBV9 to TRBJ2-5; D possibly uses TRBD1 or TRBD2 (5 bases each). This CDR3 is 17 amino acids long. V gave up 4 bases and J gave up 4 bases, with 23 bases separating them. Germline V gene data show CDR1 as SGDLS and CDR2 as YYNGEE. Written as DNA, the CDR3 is TGTGCCAGCAGCCGCATGGGGACGGGGTTAGGGGCAGAGACCCAGTACTTC. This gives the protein CASSRMGTGLGAETQYF.

For the CDR3, the DNA is TGTGCCAGCACTCAGGGGGCCTCTGGAAACACCATATATTTT. This encodes CASTQGASGNTIYF. The chain uses TRBV6-5 and TRBJ1-3; 8 nucleotides agree with TRBD1. Germline values: CDR1 MNHEY, CDR2 SVGAGI. Trimming cost V 7 bases and J 0 bases; bases outside gene matches: 2. The CDR3 loop spans 14 amino acids.

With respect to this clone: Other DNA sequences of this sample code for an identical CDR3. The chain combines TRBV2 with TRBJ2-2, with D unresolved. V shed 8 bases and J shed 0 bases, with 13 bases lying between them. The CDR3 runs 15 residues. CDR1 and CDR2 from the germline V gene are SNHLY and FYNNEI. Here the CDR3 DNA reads TGTGCCAGCTCGGGTTCAGGAGCGAACACCGGGGAGCTGTTTTTT. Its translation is CASSGSGANTGELFF.

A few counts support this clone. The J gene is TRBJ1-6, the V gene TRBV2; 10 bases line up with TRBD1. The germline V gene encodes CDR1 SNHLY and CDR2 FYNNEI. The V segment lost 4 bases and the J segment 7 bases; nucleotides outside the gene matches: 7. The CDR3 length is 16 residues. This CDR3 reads CASSGPPGQGNSPLHF. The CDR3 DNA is TGTGCCAGCAGTGGGCCTCCGGGACAGGGGAATTCACCCCTCCACTTT.

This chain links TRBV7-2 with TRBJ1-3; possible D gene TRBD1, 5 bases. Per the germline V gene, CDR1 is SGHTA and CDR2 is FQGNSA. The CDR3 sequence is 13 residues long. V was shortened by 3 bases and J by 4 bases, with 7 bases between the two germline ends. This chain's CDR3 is CASSFGGGNTIYF. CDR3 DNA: TGTGCCAGCAGCTTTGGGGGGGGAAACACCATATATTTT.

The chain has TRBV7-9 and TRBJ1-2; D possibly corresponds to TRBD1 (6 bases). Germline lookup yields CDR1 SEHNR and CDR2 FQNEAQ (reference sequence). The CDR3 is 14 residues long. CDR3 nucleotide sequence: TGTGCAGCGGGCTTCGCGGGGGGCGGCTATGGCTACACCTTC. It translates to CAAGFAGGGYGYTF.

For the CDR3, the DNA is TGTGCCAGCACCCCCGGACTAGCGGGAGGGGAGCAGTACTTC. Amino acids: CASTPGLAGGEQYF. The chain recombines TRBV6-5 with TRBJ2-7, with 15 bases fitting TRBD2. The trim removed 7 bases at V and 7 bases at J, leaving 5 bases unmatched. Germline assignment: CDR1 MNHEY and CDR2 SVGAGI. The CDR3 has 14 residues.

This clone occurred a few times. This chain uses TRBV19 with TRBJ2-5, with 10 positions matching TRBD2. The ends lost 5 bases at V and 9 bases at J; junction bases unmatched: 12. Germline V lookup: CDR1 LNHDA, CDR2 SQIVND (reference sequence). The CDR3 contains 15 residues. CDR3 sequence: CASSGTSVSIEAQYF. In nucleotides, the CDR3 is TGTGCCAGTAGTGGGACTAGCGTCTCGATTGAGGCCCAGTACTTC.

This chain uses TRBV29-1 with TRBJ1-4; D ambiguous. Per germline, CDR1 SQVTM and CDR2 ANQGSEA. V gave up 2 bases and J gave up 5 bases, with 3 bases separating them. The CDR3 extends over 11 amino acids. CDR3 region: CSVETNEKLFF. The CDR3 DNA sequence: TGCAGCGTTGAAACGAATGAAAAACTGTTTTTT.

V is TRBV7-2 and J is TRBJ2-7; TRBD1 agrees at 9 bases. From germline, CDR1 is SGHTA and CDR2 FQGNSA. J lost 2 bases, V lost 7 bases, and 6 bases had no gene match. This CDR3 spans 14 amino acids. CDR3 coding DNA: TGTGCCAGCACCACAGGGGGCGCCCCCTACGAGCAGTACTTC. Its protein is CASTTGGAPYEQYF.

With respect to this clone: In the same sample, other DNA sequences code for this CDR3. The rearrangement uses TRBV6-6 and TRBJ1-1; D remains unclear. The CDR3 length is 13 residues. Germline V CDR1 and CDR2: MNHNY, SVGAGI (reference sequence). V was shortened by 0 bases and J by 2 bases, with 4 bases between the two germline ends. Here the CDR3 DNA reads TGTGCCAGCAGTTACTCGACCAACACTGAAGCTTTCTTT. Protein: CASSYSTNTEAFF.

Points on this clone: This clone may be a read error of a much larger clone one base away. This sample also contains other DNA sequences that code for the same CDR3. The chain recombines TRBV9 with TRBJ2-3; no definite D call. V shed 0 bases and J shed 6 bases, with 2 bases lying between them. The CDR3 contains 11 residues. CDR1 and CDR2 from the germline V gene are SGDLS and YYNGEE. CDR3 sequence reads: CASSVADTQYF. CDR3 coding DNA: TGTGCCAGCAGCGTAGCGGATACGCAGTATTTT.

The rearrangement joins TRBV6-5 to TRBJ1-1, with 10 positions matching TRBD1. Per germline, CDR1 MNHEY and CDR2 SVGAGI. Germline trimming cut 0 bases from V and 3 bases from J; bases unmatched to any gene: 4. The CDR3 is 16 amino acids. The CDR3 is CASSYSTGGRHTEAFF. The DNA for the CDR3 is TGTGCCAGCAGTTACTCGACAGGGGGCAGGCACACTGAAGCTTTCTTT.

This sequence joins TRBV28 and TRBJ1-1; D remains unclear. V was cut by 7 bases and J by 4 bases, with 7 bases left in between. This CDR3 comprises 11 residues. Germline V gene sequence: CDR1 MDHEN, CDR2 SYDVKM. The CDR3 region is CASKLVTEAFF. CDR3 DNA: TGTGCCAGCAAGTTGGTCACTGAAGCTTTCTTT.

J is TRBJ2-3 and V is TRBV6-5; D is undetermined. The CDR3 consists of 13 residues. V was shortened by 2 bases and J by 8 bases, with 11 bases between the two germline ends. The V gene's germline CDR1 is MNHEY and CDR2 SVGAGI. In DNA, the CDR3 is TGTGCCAGCAGTTACAAGGCTTCGCGTACGCAGTATTTT. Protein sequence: CASSYKASRTQYF.

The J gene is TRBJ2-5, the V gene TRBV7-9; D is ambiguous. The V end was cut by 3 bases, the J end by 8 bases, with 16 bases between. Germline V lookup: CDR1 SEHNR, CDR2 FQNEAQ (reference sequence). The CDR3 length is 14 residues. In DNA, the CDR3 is TGTGCCAGCAGCTTCGCCGGCTCGGAAGGTACCCAGTACTTC. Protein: CASSFAGSEGTQYF.

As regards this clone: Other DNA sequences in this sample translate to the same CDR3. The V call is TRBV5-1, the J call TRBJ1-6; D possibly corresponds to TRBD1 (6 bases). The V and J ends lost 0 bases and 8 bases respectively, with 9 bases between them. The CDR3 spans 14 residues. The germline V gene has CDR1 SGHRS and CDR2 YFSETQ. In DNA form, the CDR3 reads TGCGCCAGCAGCTTGGGGGGGCAGGATTCACCCCTCCACTTT. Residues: CASSLGGQDSPLHF.

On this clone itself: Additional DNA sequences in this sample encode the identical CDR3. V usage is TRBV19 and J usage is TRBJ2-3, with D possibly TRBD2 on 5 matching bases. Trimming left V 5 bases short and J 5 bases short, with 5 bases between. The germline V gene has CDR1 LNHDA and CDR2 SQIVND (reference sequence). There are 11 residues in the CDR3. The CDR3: CASSGRDTQYF. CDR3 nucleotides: TGTGCCAGTAGTGGGAGAGATACGCAGTATTTT. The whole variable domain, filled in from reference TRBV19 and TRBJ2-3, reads DGGITQSPKYLFRKEGQNVTLSCEQNLNHDAMYWYRQDPGQGLRLIYYSQIVNDFQKGDIAEGYSVSREKKESFPLTVTSAQKNPTAFYLCASSGRDTQYFGPGTRLTVL.

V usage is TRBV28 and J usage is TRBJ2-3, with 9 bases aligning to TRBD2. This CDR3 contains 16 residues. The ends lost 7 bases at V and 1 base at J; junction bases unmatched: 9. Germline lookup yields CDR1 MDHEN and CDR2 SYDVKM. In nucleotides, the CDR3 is TGTGCCAGCACCCCGAGCGGGGGGCCCCGCACAGATACGCAGTATTTT. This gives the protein CASTPSGGPRTDTQYF.

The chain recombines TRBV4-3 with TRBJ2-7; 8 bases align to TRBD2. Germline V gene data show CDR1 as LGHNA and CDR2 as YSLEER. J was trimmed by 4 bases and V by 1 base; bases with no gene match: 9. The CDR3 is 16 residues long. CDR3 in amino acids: CASSQGTSSSRYEQYF. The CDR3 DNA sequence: TGCGCCAGCAGCCAAGGGACTAGCTCGAGCAGGTACGAGCAGTACTTC.

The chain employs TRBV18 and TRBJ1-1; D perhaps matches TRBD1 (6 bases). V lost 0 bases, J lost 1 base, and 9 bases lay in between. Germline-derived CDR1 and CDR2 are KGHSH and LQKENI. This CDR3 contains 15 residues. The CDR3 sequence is CASSPPHRENTEAFF. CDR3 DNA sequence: TGTGCCAGCTCACCACCTCACAGGGAGAACACTGAAGCTTTCTTT.

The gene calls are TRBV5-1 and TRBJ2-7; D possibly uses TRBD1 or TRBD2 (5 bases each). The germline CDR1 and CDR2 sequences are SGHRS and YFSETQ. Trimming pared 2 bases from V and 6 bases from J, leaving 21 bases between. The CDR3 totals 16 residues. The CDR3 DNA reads TGCGCCAGCAGCTTTCGGTCGGGTCTTGGGGGAACCGAGCAGTACTTC. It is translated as CASSFRSGLGGTEQYF.

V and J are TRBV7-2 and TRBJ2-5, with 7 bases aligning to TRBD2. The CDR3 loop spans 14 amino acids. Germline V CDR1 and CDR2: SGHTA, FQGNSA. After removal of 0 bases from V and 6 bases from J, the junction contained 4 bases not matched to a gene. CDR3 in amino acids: CASSLAGRAKTQYF. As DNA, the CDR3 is TGTGCCAGCAGCTTAGCAGGGAGGGCAAAGACCCAGTACTTC. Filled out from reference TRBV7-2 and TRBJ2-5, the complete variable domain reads GAGVSQSPSNKVTEKGKDVELRCDPISGHTALYWYRQSLGQGLEFLIYFQGNSAPDKSGLPSDRFSAERTGGSVSTLTIQRTQQEDSAVYLCASSLAGRAKTQYFGPGTRLLVL.

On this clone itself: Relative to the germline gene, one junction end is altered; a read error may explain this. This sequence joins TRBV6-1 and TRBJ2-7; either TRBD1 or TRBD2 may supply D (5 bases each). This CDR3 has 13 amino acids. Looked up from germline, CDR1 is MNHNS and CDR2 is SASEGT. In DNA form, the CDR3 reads TGTGCCAGCAGTGCTTCACTCCCGGGACCCTCTAACTTC. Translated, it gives CASSASLPGPSNF.

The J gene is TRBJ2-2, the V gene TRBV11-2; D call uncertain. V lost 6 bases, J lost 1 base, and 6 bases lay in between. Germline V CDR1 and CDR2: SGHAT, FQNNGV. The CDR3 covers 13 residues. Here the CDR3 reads CASSRQNTGELFF. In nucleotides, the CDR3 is TGTGCCAGCAGTCGACAGAACACCGGGGAGCTGTTTTTT.

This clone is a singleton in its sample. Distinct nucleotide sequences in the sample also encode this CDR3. The DNA for the CDR3 is TGTGCCAGCAGCTTAGTAAGCGAGCAGTACTTC. Translating it yields CASSLVSEQYF. The chain recombines TRBV11-2 with TRBJ2-7; D gene uncertain. The CDR3 length is 11 residues. The germline V gene encodes CDR1 SGHAT and CDR2 FQNNGV. Between the trimmed V and J ends, which lost 1 base and 6 bases, there was a span of 4 bases.

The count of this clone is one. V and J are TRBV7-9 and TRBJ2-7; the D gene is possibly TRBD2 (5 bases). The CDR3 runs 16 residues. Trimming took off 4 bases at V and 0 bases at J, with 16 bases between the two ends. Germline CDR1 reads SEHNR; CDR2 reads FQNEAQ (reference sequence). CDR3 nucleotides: TGTGCCAGCAGCTCCAACCCTCGAGGGAGCTCCTACGAGCAGTACTTC. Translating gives CASSSNPRGSSYEQYF.

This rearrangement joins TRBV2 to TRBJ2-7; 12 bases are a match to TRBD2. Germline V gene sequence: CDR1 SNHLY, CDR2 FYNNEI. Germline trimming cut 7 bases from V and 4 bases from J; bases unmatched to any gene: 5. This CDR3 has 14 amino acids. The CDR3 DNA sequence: TGTGCCAGCACTCTAGCGGGGGGGCAATACGAGCAGTACTTC. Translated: CASTLAGGQYEQYF.